These 10 T cell receptor beta chains were all obtained from the same sample, sequenced in a study of regulatory T cells in long-lasting Graves disease. Time point here: persistent/refractory GD, antithyroid drugs over 5 years with positive TRAb. Isolated PBMC RNA provided the starting material for the TCR library. To make TCR beta libraries, researchers used iRepertoire HTBI primers and Arm-PCR of CDR3 regions. TCRdb used MiXCR to reprocess the multiplex PCR reads, holding one entry per CDR3 protein. The repertoire holds about 470,000 distinct CDR3 sequences, with under 25% as singletons. The sample was peripheral blood mononuclear cells (PBMCs), taken when the disease was refractory, from a patient treated with antithyroid drugs. The receptors were gathered from a female donor with Graves disease.

V gene TRBV5-4 combines with J gene TRBJ2-1; 11 positions match TRBD2. Germline V CDR1 and CDR2: SGHNT, YYREEE (reference sequence). Germline trimming cut 3 bases from V and 0 bases from J; bases unmatched to any gene: 8. This CDR3 spans 18 amino acids. For the CDR3, the DNA is TGTGCCAGCAGCTCGGTGGGGGGACTAGCGGACTCCTACAATGAGCAGTTCTTC. Translated, it gives CASSSVGGLADSYNEQFF.

This clonotype was seen only a few times. The CDR3 loop is CASGPGFEQYF. The CDR3 region has the DNA TGTGCCAGCGGACCAGGGTTTGAGCAGTACTTC. The chain is built from TRBV28 and TRBJ2-7; the D gene is possibly TRBD1 (5 bases). The ends were cut back, 8 bases at V and 7 bases at J, with 12 bases in the middle. Germline V gene sequence: CDR1 MDHEN, CDR2 SYDVKM. This CDR3 is 11 amino acids long.

This clonotype has at least ten counts. V is TRBV12-3 or TRBV12-4 and J is TRBJ1-1; D might be TRBD1 (6 bases). This CDR3 has 13 amino acids. V lost 3 bases, J lost 3 bases, and 8 bases lay in between. Written as DNA, the CDR3 is TGTGCCAGCAGTTTCAACAGGGACACTGAAGCTTTCTTT. It is translated as CASSFNRDTEAFF.

The V and J genes are TRBV6-1 and TRBJ2-2; D call uncertain. Trimming took 3 bases from V and 7 from J, leaving 9 bases between them. Per the germline V gene, CDR1 is MNHNS and CDR2 is SASEGT. This CDR3 contains 13 residues. The CDR3 is CASSDSSSGELFF. For the CDR3, the DNA is TGTGCCAGCAGTGACTCTTCCAGCGGGGAGCTGTTTTTT.

This clonotype showed up many times. V usage is TRBV15 and J usage is TRBJ1-2, with D possibly TRBD1 on 6 matching bases. This CDR3 is built from 16 residues. Trimming cost V 0 bases and J 4 bases, with 15 bases left between them. Germline CDR1 is LNHNV and CDR2 is YYDKDF (reference sequence). CDR3 amino acids: CATSRDLVGGVYGYTF. DNA for the CDR3: TGTGCCACCAGCAGAGATCTAGTAGGGGGGGTCTATGGCTACACCTTC.

This clonotype was detected a few times. The chain is built from TRBV6-1 and TRBJ1-2, with unresolved D. Trimming pared 6 bases from V and 11 bases from J, leaving 13 bases between. This CDR3 region has 11 residues. Germline CDR1 MNHNS, CDR2 SASEGT. CDR3 in amino acids: CASSQGSRYTF. CDR3 bases: TGTGCCAGCAGCCAAGGATCACGGTACACCTTC.

The CDR3: CASSDETGDPYEQYF. CDR3 nucleotide sequence: TGTGCCAGCAGCGATGAGACAGGGGACCCCTACGAGCAGTACTTC. This rearrangement joins TRBV11-1 to TRBJ2-7; 8 bases are a match to TRBD1. The CDR3 length is 15 residues. The germline CDR1 and CDR2 sequences are SGHAT and FQDESV (reference sequence). With V trimmed by 5 bases and J by 2 bases, 8 bases remained unmatched.

This clonotype was counted a few times. The chain combines TRBV12-5 with TRBJ1-1; no clear D. The CDR3 consists of 13 residues. Per germline, CDR1 LGHNT and CDR2 FRNRAP. The V end lost 7 bases, the J end lost 2 bases, and 11 bases lay between the germline ends. The CDR3, as DNA: TGTGCTAGTGCCTTCGACTATAACACTGAAGCTTTCTTT. It yields the protein CASAFDYNTEAFF. Based on the CDR3 plus reference TRBV12-5 and TRBJ1-1, the full variable domain is DARVTQTPRHKVTEMGQEVTMRCQPILGHNTVFWYRQTMMQGLELLAYFRNRAPLDDSGMPKDRFSAEMPDATLATLKIQPSEPRDSAVYFCASAFDYNTEAFFGQGTRLTVV.

The V call is TRBV10-1, the J call TRBJ1-5; TRBD1 might be the D (6 bases). Trimming took off 2 bases at V and 9 bases at J, with 20 bases between the two ends. Per the germline V gene, CDR1 is WNHNN and CDR2 is SYGVQD (reference sequence). There are 16 residues in the CDR3. The CDR3 DNA reads as TGCGCCAGCAGTGAGGAAAAGACAGGCGACGCGGGGCCCCAGCATTTT. Protein: CASSEEKTGDAGPQHF.

The table lists this clonotype with many counts. V is TRBV28 and J is TRBJ2-2; 8 bases match TRBD2. Germline assignment: CDR1 MDHEN and CDR2 SYDVKM. Trimming took 2 bases from V and 6 from J; bases not matched to a gene: 8. The CDR3 is made up of 16 amino acids. Written as DNA, the CDR3 is TGTGCCAGCAGTTTAACGGGAGGGCCGCACGCCGGGGAGCTGTTTTTT. Translating gives CASSLTGGPHAGELFF.